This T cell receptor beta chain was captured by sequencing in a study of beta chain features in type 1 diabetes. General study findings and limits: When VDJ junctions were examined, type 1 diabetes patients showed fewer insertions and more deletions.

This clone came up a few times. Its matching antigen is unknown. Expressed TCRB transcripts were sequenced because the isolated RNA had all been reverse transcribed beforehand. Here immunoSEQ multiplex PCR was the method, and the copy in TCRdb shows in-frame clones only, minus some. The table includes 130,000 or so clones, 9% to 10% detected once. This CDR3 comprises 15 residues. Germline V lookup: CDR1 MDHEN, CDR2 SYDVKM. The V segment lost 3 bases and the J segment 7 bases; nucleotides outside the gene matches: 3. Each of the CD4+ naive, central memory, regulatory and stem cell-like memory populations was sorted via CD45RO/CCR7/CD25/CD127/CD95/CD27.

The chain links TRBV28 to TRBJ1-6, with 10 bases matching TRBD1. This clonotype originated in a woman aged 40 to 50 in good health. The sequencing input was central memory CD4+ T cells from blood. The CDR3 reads CASSLEGQGNSPLHF. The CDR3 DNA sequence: TGTGCCAGCAGTTTGGAGGGACAGGGGAATTCACCCCTCCACTTT.